These 13 T cell receptor beta chains were all obtained from the same sample, sequenced in a study of OX40 agonist ivuxolimab in advanced cancers. The protocol was immunoSEQ multiplex PCR, while the TCRdb copy is restricted to in-frame clones and leaves out a portion. Among about 34,000 clones listed, about nine tenths were seen once. Sample: CD4+ or CD8+ T cells sorted from blood, taken in a trial of the OX40 agonist ivuxolimab. The origin of the receptors is an adult with an advanced solid tumor such as melanoma, head and neck, liver or kidney cancer.

The V call is TRBV5-6, the J call TRBJ1-1; the match to TRBD1 covers 7 bases. This CDR3 spans 14 amino acids. V trimming: 7 bases; J trimming: 0 bases; junction bases outside the gene matches: 6. Germline V gene sequence: CDR1 SGHDT, CDR2 YYEEEE. CDR3 protein: CASSPTGLNTEAFF. In DNA, the CDR3 is TGTGCCAGCTCTCCGACAGGGTTGAACACTGAAGCTTTCTTT.

This sequence joins TRBV6-6 and TRBJ2-3, with 10 bases lining up with TRBD1. V gave up 6 bases and J gave up 2 bases; unmatched junction bases: 8. The CDR3 covers 16 residues. From germline, CDR1 is MNHNY and CDR2 SVGAGI (reference sequence). Here the CDR3 DNA reads TGTGCCAGCAGGCGCGACAGGGGGCGGATCACAGATACGCAGTATTTT. Amino acid sequence: CASRRDRGRITDTQYF.

The chain has TRBV11-2 and TRBJ2-3; 8 bases fit TRBD1. With 7 bases clipped from V and 1 base from J, the junction kept 7 bases outside the gene matches. CDR3 size: 15 residues. Germline CDR1 and CDR2: SGHAT and FQNNGV. CDR3 residues: CASNSGQGGTDTQYF. The CDR3 DNA reads as TGTGCCAGCAACTCCGGACAGGGCGGCACAGATACGCAGTATTTT.

This rearrangement joins TRBV6-5 to TRBJ2-7; a possible D gene is TRBD1 (5 bases). V lost 0 bases and J 3 bases, leaving 15 bases between the germline ends. Germline assignment: CDR1 MNHEY and CDR2 SVGAGI. CDR3 length equals 16 residues. CDR3 bases: TGTGCCAGCAGTTACTCGAGTCTTATGACAGACTACGAGCAGTACTTC. It translates to CASSYSSLMTDYEQYF.

The J gene is TRBJ2-6, the V gene TRBV7-3; D unclear. V was cut by 1 base and J by 3 bases, with 7 bases left in between. Germline loops: CDR1 SGHTA, CDR2 FQGTGA. The CDR3 has 15 residues. For the CDR3, the DNA is TGTGCCAGCAGCTTAAGGGGTCGTGGGGCCAACGTCCTGACTTTC. Its protein is CASSLRGRGANVLTF.

The chain employs TRBV27 and TRBJ2-7, with D possibly being TRBD1 (5 bases). Trimming stripped 4 bases from V and 5 bases from J, with 18 bases between. Germline CDR1 reads MNHEY; CDR2 reads SMNVEV (reference sequence). The CDR3 sequence is 15 residues long. The CDR3 DNA reads TGTGCCAGCAGTTCGATCGCGGCAGGGATCAACGAGCAGTACTTC. Translated, it gives CASSSIAAGINEQYF.

The chain recombines TRBV14 with TRBJ2-4; either TRBD1 or TRBD2 may fit D (6 bases each). The length of the CDR3 is 13 residues. Germline V gene sequence: CDR1 SGHDN, CDR2 FVKESK. V was shortened by 1 base and J by 8 bases, with 9 bases between the two germline ends. DNA for the CDR3: TGTGCCAGCAGCCAAGTGGGGGGCTACATTCAGTACTTC. Protein product: CASSQVGGYIQYF.

This clone was detected only once. The DNA of the CDR3 is TGTGCCAGCAGTTACTCCCCAGGGGAGGGCTATGGCTACACCTTC. It is translated as CASSYSPGEGYGYTF. The chain uses TRBV6-5 and TRBJ1-2; possibly TRBD1 for D (6 bases). Germline V gene lookup returns CDR1 MNHEY and CDR2 SVGAGI. V shed 0 bases and J shed 4 bases, with 12 bases lying between them. This CDR3 contains 15 residues.

The chain couples TRBV29-1 to TRBJ1-1; 10 positions match TRBD1. The CDR3 is 12 amino acids. V was clipped by 4 bases and J by 10 bases; unmatched bases: 6. CDR1 and CDR2 (germline): SQVTM, ANQGSEA. CDR3 DNA sequence: TGCAGCGTTGCCCGACAGGGGGCAAGAGCTTTCTTT. As protein: CSVARQGARAFF.

The chain links TRBV5-3 to TRBJ2-3; D not certain. TRBV5-3 is treated as an ORF (open reading frame) with a function not yet certain. V was clipped by 1 base and J by 1 base, with 4 bases between them. The CDR3 runs 13 residues. The CDR3 protein is CARSLNGTDTQYF. CDR3 nucleotide sequence: TGTGCCAGAAGCTTGAACGGCACAGATACGCAGTATTTT.

The chain has TRBV29-1 and TRBJ1-5; 7 bases agree with TRBD1. This CDR3 is built from 13 residues. Germline assignment: CDR1 SQVTM and CDR2 ANQGSEA. The junction had 2 bases not matched to a gene; V was cut back by 6 bases and J by 0 bases. Written as DNA, the CDR3 is TGCAGCGTCGGGACAGCTAGCAATCAGCCCCAGCATTTT. This sequence encodes CSVGTASNQPQHF. Based on the CDR3 plus reference TRBV29-1 and TRBJ1-5, the full variable domain is SAVISQKPSRDICQRGTSLTIQCQVDSQVTMMFWYRQQPGQSLTLIATANQGSEATYESGFVIDKFPISRPNLTFSTLTVSNMSPEDSSIYLCSVGTASNQPQHFGDGTRLSIL.

The chain links TRBV30 to TRBJ2-2; D may match TRBD1 or TRBD2 (5 bases each). Trimming took off 0 bases at V and 6 bases at J, with 8 bases between the two ends. Germline V gene data show CDR1 as GTSNPN and CDR2 as SVGIG (reference sequence). The CDR3 runs to 13 residues. The CDR3 sequence is CAWSVGVPGELFF. CDR3 DNA: TGTGCCTGGAGTGTGGGGGTCCCCGGGGAGCTGTTTTTT.

This clone has just a few counts. The V call is TRBV2, the J call TRBJ2-7; D is unresolved. V was clipped by 7 bases and J by 3 bases, with 13 bases between them. CDR1 is SNHLY and CDR2 is FYNNEI in the germline V gene. The CDR3 runs 13 residues. CDR3 in DNA: TGTGCCAGCAACGATGGCGCAGGCTACGAGCAGTACTTC. It encodes CASNDGAGYEQYF. Full variable domain (outside the CDR3, taken from reference TRBV2 and TRBJ2-7): EPEVTQTPSHQVTQMGQEVILRCVPISNHLYFYWYRQILGQKVEFLVSFYNNEISEKSEIFDDQFSVERPDGSNFTLKIRSTKLEDSAMYFCASNDGAGYEQYFGPGTRLTVT.